This T cell receptor (beta chain) was obtained from a study of T cells in Graves' hyperthyroidism and ophthalmopathy. Pregnant or lactating patients were excluded, as were those with uncontrolled infection or other autoimmune disease. Diagnoses used clinical symptoms, serum thyroxine and TRAb, thyroid ultrasound and orbital computed tomography. PBMCs were derived from 10 ml fresh peripheral blood. Study results and limitations: Expanded thyroid clonotypes (above 0.001) were mostly also found in blood.

V was cut by 6 bases and J by 0 bases, with 11 bases left in between. This CDR3 contains 14 residues. Germline-derived CDR1 and CDR2 are MNHEY and SMNVEV (reference sequence). The table lists this clonotype with many counts. No antigen is known for it. RNA transcripts served as the template for amplifying TCR beta CDR3 regions. During a first-round RT-PCR of the TCR CDR3, the HTBI primer set was used. TCRdb fed the multiplex PCR reads into MiXCR, producing one record per CDR3 protein. This table has roughly 580,000 distinct CDR3 sequences, more than 11% appearing once. The chain joins TRBV27 to TRBJ1-2; D not certain. Material for sequencing was blood. The TCR sequence derives from a woman aged 30 to 39 with Graves' hyperthyroidism that later progressed to Graves' ophthalmopathy. The CDR3 reads CASRLSEANYGYTF. The CDR3 coding sequence is TGTGCCAGCAGATTGTCAGAAGCTAACTATGGCTACACCTTC.